The clone carrying this T cell receptor (beta chain) has more than one count but fewer than ten. Assay used: immunoSEQ multiplex PCR; TCRdb lists only in-frame clones, some missing. The sample lists about 280,000 clones, about 86% occurring once. The sample is drawn from a study of blood T cell repertoires in COVID-19. Sequencing was done on a sample of peripheral blood. The sequence was collected from a woman between 25 and 40 years old who had recovered from COVID-19.

The CDR3 DNA reads as TGTGCCAGCAGTCCGCCCAAGGGGGAGGGATCCTACGAGCAGTACTTC. It translates to CASSPPKGEGSYEQYF. This sequence joins TRBV2 and TRBJ2-7; tentative D call: TRBD2 (7 bases). In germline, CDR1 is SNHLY, CDR2 FYNNEI. The V gene lost 5 bases and the J gene lost 1 base, with 18 bases spanning the gap. This CDR3 region has 16 residues.